Below are 27 T cell receptor beta chains sequenced from a single sample in a study of OX40 agonist ivuxolimab in advanced cancers. This table comes from immunoSEQ multiplex PCR, and its TCRdb copy is limited to in-frame clones, with some not included. The profile covers 100,000 or so clones, with about nine tenths appearing a single time and approximately 0.3% taken by the ten largest. The sequencing used CD4+ or CD8+ T cells sorted from blood, collected in a trial of the OX40 agonist ivuxolimab. These receptors were obtained from an adult with an advanced solid tumor such as melanoma, head and neck, liver or kidney cancer.

The chain employs TRBV7-9 and TRBJ1-2, with D perhaps matching TRBD1 (6 bases). CDR1 is SEHNR, CDR2 FQNEAQ, per germline (reference sequence). Between the trimmed V and J ends, which lost 3 bases and 3 bases, there was a span of 11 bases. CDR3 length: 14 residues. CDR3 DNA sequence: TGTGCCAGCAGCTTTTACAGGGATGACTATGGCTACACCTTC. Protein: CASSFYRDDYGYTF.

The J gene is TRBJ2-5, the V gene TRBV5-1; unclear D gene. The CDR3 spans 13 residues. The V and J ends lost 4 bases and 0 bases respectively, with 7 bases between them. Germline V gene sequence: CDR1 SGHRS, CDR2 YFSETQ. The CDR3 DNA sequence: TGCGCCAGCAGCATACGGTACCAAGAGACCCAGTACTTC. It codes for CASSIRYQETQYF.

This sequence joins TRBV10-1 and TRBJ1-2, with D possibly matching TRBD1 (6 bases). Trimming took off 6 bases at V and 4 bases at J, with 21 bases between the two ends. Germline V gene lookup returns CDR1 WNHNN and CDR2 SYGVQD (reference sequence). This CDR3 is built from 16 residues. The CDR3: CASRGDNRQELYGYTF. CDR3 DNA: TGCGCCAGCAGGGGGGACAACCGACAGGAACTCTATGGCTACACCTTC.

This chain connects TRBV2 to TRBJ1-2, with D possibly TRBD1 on 5 matching bases. Germline values: CDR1 SNHLY, CDR2 FYNNEI. With 2 bases removed from V and 5 bases from J, the gap between germline ends came to 12 bases. This CDR3 has 14 residues. CDR3 in amino acids: CASSESLGGYGYTF. For the CDR3, the DNA is TGTGCCAGCAGTGAATCTCTGGGGGGGTATGGCTACACCTTC.

This chain's CDR3 is CASSPIQTTSGNTIYF. CDR3 bases: TGTGCCAGCTCACCCATACAGACAACCTCTGGAAACACCATATATTTT. The chain combines TRBV18 with TRBJ1-3; no firm D call. Germline V gene sequence: CDR1 KGHSH, CDR2 LQKENI. CDR3 size: 16 residues. V was cut by 3 bases and J by 0 bases, with 12 bases left in between.

V is TRBV7-8 and J is TRBJ2-3; 9 positions match TRBD2. Germline CDR1 and CDR2: SGHVS and FQNEAQ. V shed 5 bases and J 4 bases; nucleotides not matched to a gene: 10. The CDR3 has 16 amino acids. The CDR3 bases are TGTGCCAGCAGCCTTCGGGGGACTAGCTTTTCAGATACGCAGTATTTT. Residues: CASSLRGTSFSDTQYF.

V gene TRBV7-9 combines with J gene TRBJ2-1; D is unresolved. Deletions cut 1 base from V and 13 bases from J, with 11 bases between. CDR3 length: 12 residues. The germline V gene has CDR1 SEHNR and CDR2 FQNEAQ (reference sequence). The CDR3 sequence: CASSLESGSQFF. DNA for the CDR3: TGTGCCAGCAGCTTAGAATCGGGCTCTCAGTTCTTC.

This chain links TRBV19 with TRBJ2-3; TRBD2 matches 14 bases. The J segment lost 6 bases and the V segment lost 4 bases, leaving 6 bases of the junction unmatched. Germline lookup yields CDR1 LNHDA and CDR2 SQIVND (reference sequence). The CDR3 has 16 amino acids. CDR3 DNA sequence: TGTGCCAGTAGTAGGGGACTAGCGGGGGTCCGGGATACGCAGTATTTT. Amino acids: CASSRGLAGVRDTQYF.

This chain connects TRBV5-8 to TRBJ2-2, with 9 nucleotides matching TRBD1. In germline, CDR1 is SGHTS, CDR2 YDEGEE. CDR3 length: 17 amino acids. V lost 5 bases, J lost 6 bases, and 14 bases stayed unmatched. The CDR3 DNA is TGTGCCAGCAGAATGGGGCCAAACAGGGGGCGGCCCGGGGAGCTGTTTTTT. This codes for CASRMGPNRGRPGELFF.

This clone was seen more than once but under ten times. The V call is TRBV9, the J call TRBJ2-7; D may be TRBD1 or TRBD2 (6 bases each). CDR3 length: 15 residues. V was cut by 0 bases and J by 7 bases, with 17 bases left in between. Per germline, CDR1 SGDLS and CDR2 YYNGEE. CDR3 nucleotides: TGTGCCAGCAGCGTAGAGCCGGGGGCCCCCTGGGAGCAGTACTTC. Residues: CASSVEPGAPWEQYF. Complete variable domain (other parts from reference TRBV9 and TRBJ2-7): DSGVTQTPKHLITATGQRVTLRCSPRSGDLSVYWYQQSLDQGLQFLIQYYNGEERAKGNILERFSAQQFPDLHSELNLSSLELGDSALYFCASSVEPGAPWEQYFGPGTRLTVT.

This chain joins TRBV2 and TRBJ2-3; D gene ambiguous. CDR3 length equals 13 residues. V dropped 5 bases and J dropped 1 base, with 7 bases sitting between them. Germline CDR1 is SNHLY and CDR2 is FYNNEI. Here the CDR3 reads CASSRGGTDTQYF. The CDR3 DNA reads as TGTGCCAGCAGTAGAGGAGGCACAGATACGCAGTATTTT.

J is TRBJ1-2 and V is TRBV19; D unresolved. The CDR3 is made up of 13 amino acids. Germline V lookup: CDR1 LNHDA, CDR2 SQIVND (reference sequence). V was trimmed by 5 bases and J by 3 bases, leaving 10 bases between them. The CDR3 is CASSVDTYYGYTF. The CDR3, as DNA: TGTGCCAGTAGTGTCGACACGTACTATGGCTACACCTTC.

J is TRBJ2-7 and V is TRBV19, with D perhaps matching TRBD1 (5 bases). This CDR3 region has 12 residues. V was pared by 6 bases and J by 3 bases, with 9 bases between. Per the germline V gene, CDR1 is LNHDA and CDR2 is SQIVND (reference sequence). CDR3 sequence (DNA): TGTGCCAGTAGATACAGGAGCTACGAGCAGTACTTC. Translated: CASRYRSYEQYF.

The CDR3 DNA follows: TGTGCCAGCTCACCACCGGGGTCCGATGAGCAGTTCTTC. This gives the protein CASSPPGSDEQFF. The V gene is TRBV18, the J gene TRBJ2-1; D is unclear. Germline values: CDR1 KGHSH, CDR2 LQKENI. This CDR3 is built from 13 residues. Between the trimmed V and J ends, which lost 0 bases and 8 bases, there was a span of 8 bases.

This clone occurred once. The V and J genes are TRBV9 and TRBJ1-2, with TRBD1 as a possible D gene (6 bases). Looked up from germline, CDR1 is SGDLS and CDR2 is YYNGEE. The CDR3 consists of 15 residues. The V and J ends lost 4 bases and 4 bases respectively, with 17 bases between them. In DNA, the CDR3 is TGTGCCAGCAGCTCACGTTCGCAAGGGGGCTATGGCTACACCTTC. Amino acids: CASSSRSQGGYGYTF.

This clone was seen only a few times. The chain recombines TRBV7-2 with TRBJ2-7; D not resolved. Germline V gene lookup returns CDR1 SGHTA and CDR2 FQGNSA. The V end was cut by 6 bases, the J end by 2 bases, with 14 bases between. There are 14 residues in the CDR3. CDR3: CASRTLAGPYEQYF. CDR3 DNA: TGTGCCAGCAGGACATTGGCAGGCCCCTACGAGCAGTACTTC. The full variable domain, in which reference TRBV7-2 and TRBJ2-7 provide the parts outside the CDR3, is GAGVSQSPSNKVTEKGKDVELRCDPISGHTALYWYRQSLGQGLEFLIYFQGNSAPDKSGLPSDRFSAERTGGSVSTLTIQRTQQEDSAVYLCASRTLAGPYEQYFGPGTRLTVT.

J is TRBJ2-2 and V is TRBV4-2; D might be TRBD1 or TRBD2, each matching 6 bases. Germline V gene sequence: CDR1 LGHNA, CDR2 YNFKEQ. The V end was cut by 0 bases, the J end by 7 bases, with 21 bases between. The CDR3 consists of 18 residues. In DNA form, the CDR3 reads TGTGCCAGCAGCCAAGAGGGGGGCCCCACGGCCCTCAGCGGGGAGCTGTTTTTT. Its protein product is CASSQEGGPTALSGELFF.

The sample holds a few counts of this clone. The gene calls are TRBV7-2 and TRBJ2-2; D is possibly TRBD1 (6 bases). The CDR3 runs 15 residues. Germline V lookup: CDR1 SGHTA, CDR2 FQGNSA. Trimming pared 2 bases from V and 5 bases from J, leaving 12 bases between. The CDR3 nucleotides are TGTGCCAGCAGCTTACCACAGGGACGAACCGGGGAGCTGTTTTTT. As protein: CASSLPQGRTGELFF.

This chain uses TRBV7-6 with TRBJ1-1; 7 bases are a match to TRBD1. The CDR3 runs to 15 residues. J was trimmed by 1 base and V by 5 bases; bases with no gene match: 7. The germline V gene has CDR1 SGHVS and CDR2 FNYEAQ. In DNA, the CDR3 is TGTGCCAGCAGCCTCAGGGGACAGTCGAACACTGAAGCTTTCTTT. As protein: CASSLRGQSNTEAFF.

The rearrangement links TRBV5-1 to TRBJ2-3, with D possibly being TRBD2 (7 bases). The CDR3 runs 16 residues. Germline assignment: CDR1 SGHRS and CDR2 YFSETQ. V was clipped by 1 base and J by 4 bases, with 16 bases between them. CDR3 in amino acids: CASSLRGGGASDTQYF. Written as DNA, the CDR3 is TGCGCCAGCAGCTTGAGAGGAGGGGGGGCCTCAGATACGCAGTATTTT.

V is TRBV7-9 and J is TRBJ1-2, with D perhaps TRBD1 (5 bases). Germline loops: CDR1 SEHNR, CDR2 FQNEAQ (reference sequence). The CDR3 is 13 amino acids. The germline V and J ends were trimmed by 6 bases and 8 bases, with 16 bases remaining between them. In DNA form, the CDR3 reads TGTGCCAGCAGGTGGGACTCACAGCCCGGCTACACCTTC. It is translated as CASRWDSQPGYTF.

Details on this clone: Compared with germline, one end of the junction differs, possibly owing to a read error. The rearrangement uses TRBV27 and TRBJ1-1; no firm D call. Looked up from germline, CDR1 is MNHEY and CDR2 is SMNVEV (reference sequence). The CDR3 sequence is 13 residues long. The CDR3 reads CASRSDANAEAFF. The CDR3 nucleotides are TGTGCCAGCAGATCTGACGCGAACGCTGAAGCTTTCTTT.

The sample holds a few counts of this clone. At one of its ends the junction is not consistent with the germline gene, which may arise from a read error. The chain recombines TRBV7-2 with TRBJ1-6; a weak D match, TRBD1 (6 bases). The CDR3 has 12 residues. CDR1 and CDR2 from the germline V gene are SGHTA and FQGNSA. The CDR3 here is CASTLQGRPLHF. CDR3 sequence (DNA): TGTGCCAGCACCTTACAGGGAAGGCCCCTCCACTTT.

The chain couples TRBV6-1 to TRBJ1-1; D gene ambiguous. The V end was cut by 7 bases, the J end by 2 bases, with 17 bases between. Germline V gene data show CDR1 as MNHNS and CDR2 as SASEGT. This CDR3 region has 15 residues. The CDR3 nucleotides read TGTGCCAGCACGGGCAGTCTCCCCTCAAACACTGAAGCTTTCTTT. Protein: CASTGSLPSNTEAFF.

This clone came up once. The rearrangement joins TRBV6-1 to TRBJ1-1, with TRBD1 matching 9 bases. CDR1 and CDR2 from the germline V gene are MNHNS and SASEGT. CDR3 length equals 15 residues. V lost 6 bases, J lost 5 bases, and 10 bases stayed unmatched. The CDR3 is CASRDRRTGETEAFF. The CDR3 DNA follows: TGTGCCAGCAGGGATCGAAGGACAGGGGAAACTGAAGCTTTCTTT.

The table lists this clone with a few counts. The chain joins TRBV5-5 to TRBJ2-1; 9 bases match TRBD1. Germline CDR1 reads SGHKS; CDR2 reads YYEKEE (reference sequence). The CDR3 totals 18 residues. Unmatched junction bases numbered 15, after V lost 5 bases and J lost 3 bases. The CDR3: CASSQLTKGGQGYNEQFF. CDR3 DNA sequence: TGTGCCAGCAGTCAGCTTACAAAGGGGGGACAGGGCTACAATGAGCAGTTCTTC.

The V and J genes are TRBV6-4 and TRBJ2-2; D might be TRBD1 (5 bases). Trimming took 3 bases from V and 6 from J, leaving 17 bases between them. This CDR3 is 16 amino acids long. Germline assignment: CDR1 MRHNA and CDR2 SNTAGT. The CDR3 loop reads CASSDRGAGFAGELFF. The CDR3 region has the DNA TGTGCCAGCAGTGATCGCGGAGCAGGGTTTGCCGGGGAGCTGTTTTTT.